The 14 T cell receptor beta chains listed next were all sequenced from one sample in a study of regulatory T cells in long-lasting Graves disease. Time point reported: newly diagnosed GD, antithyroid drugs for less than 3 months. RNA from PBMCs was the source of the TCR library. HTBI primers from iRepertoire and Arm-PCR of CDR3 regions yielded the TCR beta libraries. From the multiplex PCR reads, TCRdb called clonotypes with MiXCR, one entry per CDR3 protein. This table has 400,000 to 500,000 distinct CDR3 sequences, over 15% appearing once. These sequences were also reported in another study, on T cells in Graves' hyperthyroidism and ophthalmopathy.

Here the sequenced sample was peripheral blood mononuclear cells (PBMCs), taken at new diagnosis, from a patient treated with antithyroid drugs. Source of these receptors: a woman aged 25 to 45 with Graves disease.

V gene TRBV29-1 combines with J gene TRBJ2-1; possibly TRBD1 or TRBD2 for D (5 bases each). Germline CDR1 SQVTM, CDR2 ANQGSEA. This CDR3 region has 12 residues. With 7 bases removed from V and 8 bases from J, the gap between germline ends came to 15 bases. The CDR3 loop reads CSGRDLVDEQFF. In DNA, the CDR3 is TGCAGCGGACGGGACCTGGTTGATGAGCAGTTCTTC.

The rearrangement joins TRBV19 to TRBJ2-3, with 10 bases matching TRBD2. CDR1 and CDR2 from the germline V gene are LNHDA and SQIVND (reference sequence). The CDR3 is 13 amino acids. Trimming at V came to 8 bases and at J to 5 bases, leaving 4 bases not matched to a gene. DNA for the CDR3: TGTGCCAGTGGAGCGGGAGGGCAAGATACGCAGTATTTT. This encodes CASGAGGQDTQYF.

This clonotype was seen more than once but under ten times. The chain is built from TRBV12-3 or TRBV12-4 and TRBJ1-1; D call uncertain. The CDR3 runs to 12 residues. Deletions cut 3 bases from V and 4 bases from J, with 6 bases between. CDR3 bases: TGTGCCAGCAGTTTCTCCTTCACTGAAGCTTTCTTT. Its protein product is CASSFSFTEAFF.

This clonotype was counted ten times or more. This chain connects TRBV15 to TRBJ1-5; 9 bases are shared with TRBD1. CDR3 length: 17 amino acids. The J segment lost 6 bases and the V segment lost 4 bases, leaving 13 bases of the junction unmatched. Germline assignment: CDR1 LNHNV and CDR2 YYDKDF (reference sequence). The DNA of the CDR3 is TGTGCCACCAGCAAGGACAGGGGAGGACGGGGCAGTCAGCCCCAGCATTTT. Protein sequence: CATSKDRGGRGSQPQHF.

CDR3 in amino acids: CASTLGRGITDTEAFF. CDR3 in DNA: TGTGCCAGTACCCTGGGTAGGGGAATCACGGACACTGAAGCTTTCTTT. J is TRBJ1-1 and V is TRBV19, with a tentative D call TRBD1 (5 bases). V was trimmed by 7 bases and J by 3 bases, leaving 21 bases between them. CDR3 length: 16 amino acids. Germline V lookup: CDR1 LNHDA, CDR2 SQIVND (reference sequence).

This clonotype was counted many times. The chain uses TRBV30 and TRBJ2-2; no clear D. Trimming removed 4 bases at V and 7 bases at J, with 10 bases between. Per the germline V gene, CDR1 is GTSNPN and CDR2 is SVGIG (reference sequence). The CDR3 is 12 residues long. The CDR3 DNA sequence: TGTGCCTGGATCCCGAACCGCGGGGAGCTGTTTTTT. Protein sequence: CAWIPNRGELFF.

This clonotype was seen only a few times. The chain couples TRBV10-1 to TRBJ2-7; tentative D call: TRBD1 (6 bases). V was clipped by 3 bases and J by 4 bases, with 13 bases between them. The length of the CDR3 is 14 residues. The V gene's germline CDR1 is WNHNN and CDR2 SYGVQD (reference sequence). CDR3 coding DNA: TGCGCCAGCAGTGATTCCGGACAGCCGTACGAGCAGTACTTC. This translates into CASSDSGQPYEQYF.

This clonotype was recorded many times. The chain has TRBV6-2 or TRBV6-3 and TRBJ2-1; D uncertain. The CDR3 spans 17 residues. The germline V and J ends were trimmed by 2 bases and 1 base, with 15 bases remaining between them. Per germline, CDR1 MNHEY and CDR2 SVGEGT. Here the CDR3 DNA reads TGTGCCAGCAGTTACCCCTACCTACGTGCATCCTACAATGAGCAGTTCTTC. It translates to CASSYPYLRASYNEQFF.

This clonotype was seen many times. For the CDR3, the DNA is TGCAGTGGGGGGCCGGGGTTACGCACAGATACGCAGTATTTT. Protein: CSGGPGLRTDTQYF. The chain employs TRBV20-1 and TRBJ2-3; tentative D call: TRBD1 (6 bases). The CDR3 spans 14 residues. Trimming stripped 7 bases from V and 1 base from J, with 15 bases between. Per germline, CDR1 DFQATT and CDR2 SNEGSKA (reference sequence).

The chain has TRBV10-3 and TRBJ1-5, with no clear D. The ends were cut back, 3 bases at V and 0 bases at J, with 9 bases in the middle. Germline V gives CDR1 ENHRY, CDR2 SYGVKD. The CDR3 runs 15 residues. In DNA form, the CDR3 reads TGTGCCATCAGTGACCGATCAAATAGCAATCAGCCCCAGCATTTT. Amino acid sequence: CAISDRSNSNQPQHF.

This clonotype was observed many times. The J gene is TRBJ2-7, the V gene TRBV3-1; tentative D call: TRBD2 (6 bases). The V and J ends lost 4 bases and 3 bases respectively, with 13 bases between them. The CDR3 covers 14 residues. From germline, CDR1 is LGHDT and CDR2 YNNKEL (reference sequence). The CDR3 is CASSPEGPNYEQYF. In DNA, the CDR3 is TGTGCCAGCAGCCCGGAGGGACCCAACTACGAGCAGTACTTC.

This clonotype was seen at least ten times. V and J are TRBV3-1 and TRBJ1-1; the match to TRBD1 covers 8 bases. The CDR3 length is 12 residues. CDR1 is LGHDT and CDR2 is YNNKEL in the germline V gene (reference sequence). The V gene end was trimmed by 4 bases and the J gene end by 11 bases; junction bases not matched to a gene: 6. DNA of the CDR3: TGTGCCAGCAGCCTTAACAGGGGGGAGGCTTTCTTT. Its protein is CASSLNRGEAFF.

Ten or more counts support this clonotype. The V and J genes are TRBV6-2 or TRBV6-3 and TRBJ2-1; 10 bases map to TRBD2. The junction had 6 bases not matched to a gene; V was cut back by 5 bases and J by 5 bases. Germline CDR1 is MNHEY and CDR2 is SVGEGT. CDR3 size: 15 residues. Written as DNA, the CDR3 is TGTGCCAGCAGTGCTAGCGGGAGCCTCCACAATGAGCAGTTCTTC. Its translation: CASSASGSLHNEQFF.

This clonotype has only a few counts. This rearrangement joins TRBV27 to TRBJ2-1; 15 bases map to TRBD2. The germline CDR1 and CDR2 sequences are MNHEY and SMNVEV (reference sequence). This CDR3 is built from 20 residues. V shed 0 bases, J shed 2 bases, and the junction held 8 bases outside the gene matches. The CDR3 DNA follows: TGTGCCAGCAGTTTATCGATGGGACTAGCGGGAGGCCGAGCCTACAATGAGCAGTTCTTC. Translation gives CASSLSMGLAGGRAYNEQFF.